The 32 T cell receptor beta chains presented below share a single source sample, sequenced in a study of T cells after yellow fever vaccination. In TCRdb, the 5' RACE reads were re-called with MiXCR into one record per CDR3 protein. The data show some 600,000 distinct CDR3 sequences, around an eighth seen once. Sequences were derived from PBMCs, sampled on the day of the yellow fever booster vaccination. The receptors stem from a man aged 25 to 45 who received the YFV17D yellow fever vaccine.

The rearrangement links TRBV25-1 to TRBJ2-7, with 11 bases fitting TRBD1. The CDR3 length is 17 residues. The V segment lost 5 bases and the J segment 4 bases; nucleotides outside the gene matches: 13. Germline V gene lookup returns CDR1 MGHDK and CDR2 SYGVNS. CDR3 nucleotide sequence: TGTGCCAGCAGTCCCCAAGGACAGGGGGCCGGAAGGTACGAGCAGTACTTC. Translation gives CASSPQGQGAGRYEQYF.

This clonotype was found a few times. The V call is TRBV6-6, the J call TRBJ1-1; TRBD1 might be the D (6 bases). This CDR3 has 12 amino acids. The V gene lost 11 bases and the J gene lost 4 bases, with 14 bases spanning the gap. CDR1 MNHNY and CDR2 SVGAGI come from the germline V gene (reference sequence). The CDR3 sequence: CAHEGGSTEAFF. CDR3 nucleotides: TGTGCCCACGAGGGGGGCAGCACTGAAGCTTTCTTT.

This clonotype occurred once. The chain combines TRBV5-1 with TRBJ1-1; 7 bases match TRBD1. CDR1 SGHRS and CDR2 YFSETQ come from the germline V gene. The trim removed 5 bases at V and 4 bases at J, leaving 5 bases unmatched. The CDR3 runs 13 residues. This CDR3 is CASSFDRVTEAFF. The CDR3 DNA sequence: TGCGCCAGCAGTTTTGACAGGGTCACTGAAGCTTTCTTT.

This clonotype was counted a few times. The chain combines TRBV5-4 with TRBJ2-3, with 9 positions matching TRBD2. This CDR3 contains 15 residues. The trim removed 2 bases at V and 6 bases at J, leaving 7 bases unmatched. The V gene's germline CDR1 is SGHNT and CDR2 YYREEE (reference sequence). The CDR3 sequence is CASSFPAGGRDTQYF. The DNA for the CDR3 is TGTGCCAGCAGCTTCCCAGCGGGAGGTCGGGATACGCAGTATTTT.

This clonotype was counted many times. The rearrangement uses TRBV4-3 and TRBJ2-1; TRBD2 matches at 8 bases. This CDR3 region has 14 residues. Germline V gene data show CDR1 as LGHNA and CDR2 as YSLEER. The J segment lost 0 bases and the V segment lost 8 bases, leaving 3 bases of the junction unmatched. CDR3 sequence: CASGSGSSYNEQFF. As DNA, the CDR3 is TGCGCCAGCGGGAGCGGGAGCTCCTACAATGAGCAGTTCTTC.

This clonotype showed up just a few times. Here the CDR3 DNA reads TGTGCCAGAAGACAGCAGAACACTGAAGCTTTCTTT. It is translated as CARRQQNTEAFF. The chain joins TRBV30 to TRBJ1-1, with D perhaps TRBD1 (5 bases). Germline lookup yields CDR1 GTSNPN and CDR2 SVGIG (reference sequence). The V end lost 8 bases, the J end lost 1 base, and 11 bases lay between the germline ends. The CDR3 extends over 12 amino acids.

This clonotype has a handful of counts. The CDR3 DNA is TGTGCCAGCAGCGCACGACAAGAGACCCAGTACTTC. Protein sequence: CASSARQETQYF. V and J are TRBV3-1 and TRBJ2-5, with D unclear. From germline, CDR1 is LGHDT and CDR2 YNNKEL (reference sequence). The CDR3 is made up of 12 amino acids. Trimming stripped 5 bases from V and 2 bases from J, with 6 bases between.

J is TRBJ1-2 and V is TRBV4-1; TRBD1 might be the D (5 bases). The CDR3 is made up of 13 amino acids. V dropped 3 bases and J dropped 5 bases, with 10 bases sitting between them. In germline, CDR1 is MGHRA, CDR2 YSYEKL. DNA for the CDR3: TGCGCCAGCAGCCAGGAGGGGTGGTATGGCTACACCTTC. Protein: CASSQEGWYGYTF.

The V call is TRBV10-3, the J call TRBJ2-6, with TRBD1 identical over 12 bases. The CDR3 has 17 residues. J was trimmed by 3 bases and V by 4 bases; bases with no gene match: 4. Germline-derived CDR1 and CDR2 are ENHRY and SYGVKD. CDR3 in amino acids: CAISGGQGALGANVLTF. In DNA form, the CDR3 reads TGTGCCATCAGTGGGGGACAGGGGGCGCTTGGGGCCAACGTCCTGACTTTC.

This clonotype showed up just a few times. The gene calls are TRBV12-3 or TRBV12-4 and TRBJ2-4; D is ambiguous. Trimming shortened V by 6 bases and J by 1 base, and 7 bases separated the two germline ends. The CDR3 extends over 13 amino acids. The chain's CDR3 is CASSREAKNIQYF. The CDR3 nucleotides are TGTGCCAGCAGCCGCGAGGCCAAAAACATTCAGTACTTC.

V gene TRBV20-1 combines with J gene TRBJ2-1, with 8 bases aligning to TRBD2. Germline V gene data show CDR1 as DFQATT and CDR2 as SNEGSKA (reference sequence). The V segment lost 6 bases and the J segment 5 bases; nucleotides outside the gene matches: 6. The CDR3 consists of 13 residues. The CDR3 sequence is CSAYSGSDNEQFF. The CDR3 coding sequence is TGCAGTGCCTACAGCGGGAGCGACAATGAGCAGTTCTTC.

The J gene is TRBJ2-3, the V gene TRBV29-1; 10 bases are a match to TRBD2. Per germline, CDR1 SQVTM and CDR2 ANQGSEA. The J segment lost 1 base and the V segment lost 1 base, leaving 5 bases of the junction unmatched. This CDR3 has 16 amino acids. The CDR3 DNA follows: TGCAGCGTTGAAGTGGCCGGGACTAGCGGCACAGATACGCAGTATTTT. It codes for CSVEVAGTSGTDTQYF.

This clonotype has a handful of counts. The chain links TRBV29-1 to TRBJ2-5; D uncertain. Trimming cost V 0 bases and J 2 bases, with 4 bases left between them. The CDR3 runs 12 residues. Germline-derived CDR1 and CDR2 are SQVTM and ANQGSEA. CDR3 sequence: CSVEDRQETQYF. The CDR3 DNA follows: TGCAGCGTTGAAGATCGTCAAGAGACCCAGTACTTC.

The chain employs TRBV5-6 and TRBJ2-7; D unresolved. Deletions cut 0 bases from V and 4 bases from J, with 8 bases between. CDR3 length equals 13 residues. CDR1 is SGHDT and CDR2 is YYEEEE in the germline V gene. CDR3 sequence (DNA): TGTGCCAGCAGCTTGGAGAACGGATACGAGCAGTACTTC. This encodes CASSLENGYEQYF.

This chain links TRBV15 with TRBJ2-7; 10 bases map to TRBD2. This CDR3 has 16 residues. V trimming: 1 base; J trimming: 6 bases; junction bases outside the gene matches: 9. Germline lookup yields CDR1 LNHNV and CDR2 YYDKDF (reference sequence). CDR3 residues: CATSRGASGSLAEQYF. The CDR3 nucleotides are TGTGCCACCAGCAGAGGGGCTAGCGGGAGCTTGGCCGAGCAGTACTTC.

This clonotype was detected a few times. V usage is TRBV7-2 and J usage is TRBJ2-3, with 9 positions matching TRBD2. This CDR3 spans 16 amino acids. Trimming at V came to 5 bases and at J to 4 bases, leaving 10 bases not matched to a gene. Per germline, CDR1 SGHTA and CDR2 FQGNSA. CDR3 DNA sequence: TGTGCCAGCAGCCCCTTAGCGGGAGTCACGCCAGATACGCAGTATTTT. Translating gives CASSPLAGVTPDTQYF.

As to this clonotype: The junction differs from germline at one of its ends, possibly a read error. V and J are TRBV12-3 or TRBV12-4 and TRBJ2-3; 9 bases match TRBD2. The CDR3 extends over 14 amino acids. CDR3 sequence reads: CASRLAGAPDTQYF. CDR3 nucleotide sequence: TGTGCCAGCAGATTAGCGGGAGCGCCAGATACGCAGTATTTT.

This clonotype was counted only a few times. The chain recombines TRBV5-1 with TRBJ1-3, with TRBD1 matching over 8 bases. Germline CDR1 is SGHRS and CDR2 is YFSETQ. V was pared by 4 bases and J by 3 bases, with 6 bases of the junction left unmatched. The CDR3 length is 15 residues. As DNA, the CDR3 is TGCGCCAGCAGCATCCAGGGGGCGGATGGAAACACCATATATTTT. Translating gives CASSIQGADGNTIYF.

The rearrangement links TRBV6-4 to TRBJ2-7, with 8 bases aligning to TRBD2. The ends lost 6 bases at V and 5 bases at J; junction bases unmatched: 12. Germline-derived CDR1 and CDR2 are MRHNA and SNTAGT. The CDR3 covers 15 residues. Written as DNA, the CDR3 is TGTGCCAGCAGCAAACCGGGACTAGAATCCCACGAGCAGTACTTC. Protein sequence: CASSKPGLESHEQYF.

The chain has TRBV7-9 and TRBJ2-1; maybe TRBD1 (6 bases). Germline V CDR1 and CDR2: SEHNR, FQNEAQ (reference sequence). V lost 2 bases and J lost 6, with 17 bases in between. This CDR3 spans 16 amino acids. CDR3 region: CASSLLQGLYSNEQFF. CDR3 nucleotide sequence: TGTGCCAGCAGCTTACTACAGGGCCTCTACAGCAATGAGCAGTTCTTC.

The table lists this clonotype with a few counts. One end of the junction is discordant with germline, which a read error may explain. This chain links TRBV7-9 with TRBJ2-1; 13 bases match TRBD2. Per germline, CDR1 SEHNR and CDR2 FQNEAQ (reference sequence). The CDR3 is made up of 13 amino acids. The DNA for the CDR3 is TGCTCCAAGACTAGCGGGAGGTACAATGAGCAGTTCTTC. Its protein product is CSKTSGRYNEQFF.

This clonotype was found a few times. This sequence joins TRBV24-1 and TRBJ2-2; TRBD1 agrees at 8 bases. V shed 4 bases and J 7 bases; nucleotides not matched to a gene: 7. Germline CDR1 and CDR2: KGHDR and SFDVKD. This CDR3 spans 15 amino acids. CDR3 nucleotide sequence: TGTGCCACCAGTGACCCGGACAGGGTGAACGGGGAGCTGTTTTTT. Its translation is CATSDPDRVNGELFF.

This clonotype was picked up many times. The CDR3 loop reads CASSFSYQETQYF. The CDR3 DNA reads as TGTGCCAGCAGTTTTTCGTACCAAGAGACCCAGTACTTC. The genes are TRBV12-3 or TRBV12-4 and TRBJ2-5; D not certain. Trimming took off 3 bases at V and 0 bases at J, with 5 bases between the two ends. This CDR3 has 13 residues.

The J gene is TRBJ1-2, the V gene TRBV20-1, with a tentative D call TRBD1 (6 bases). Germline V gene data show CDR1 as DFQATT and CDR2 as SNEGSKA (reference sequence). Trimming removed 6 bases at V and 7 bases at J, with 18 bases between. The length of the CDR3 is 13 residues. CDR3 sequence reads: CSANTQGTIGYTF. Here the CDR3 DNA reads TGCAGTGCGAATACACAGGGAACGATTGGCTACACCTTC.

In this sample, this clonotype turned up a few times. The rearrangement joins TRBV20-1 to TRBJ1-2; 7 bases match TRBD1. Looked up from germline, CDR1 is DFQATT and CDR2 is SNEGSKA (reference sequence). Trimming at V came to 5 bases and at J to 2 bases, leaving 8 bases not matched to a gene. This CDR3 spans 14 amino acids. CDR3 DNA sequence: TGCAGTGCTCCAATAACAGGGGTAAACTATGGCTACACCTTC. It translates to CSAPITGVNYGYTF.

This clonotype was picked up a small number of times. The V call is TRBV7-2, the J call TRBJ2-7, with D hard to call. V lost 6 bases and J lost 1, with 10 bases in between. Germline V gene lookup returns CDR1 SGHTA and CDR2 FQGNSA. This CDR3 region has 13 residues. CDR3 coding DNA: TGTGCCAGCAGTCTATACCTTTCCTACGAGCAGTACTTC. This encodes CASSLYLSYEQYF.

This chain uses TRBV30 with TRBJ1-2; no reliable D call. The germline V and J ends were trimmed by 1 base and 8 bases, with 11 bases remaining between them. Germline V gene sequence: CDR1 GTSNPN, CDR2 SVGIG (reference sequence). The CDR3 is 12 residues long. The CDR3 sequence is CAWSGVGAGYTF. The CDR3 DNA follows: TGTGCCTGGAGTGGTGTCGGAGCCGGCTACACCTTC. The full variable domain, in which reference TRBV30 and TRBJ1-2 provide the parts outside the CDR3, is SQTIHQWPATLVQPVGSPLSLECTVEGTSNPNLYWYRQAAGRGLQLLFYSVGIGQISSEVPQNLSASRPQDRQFILSSKKLLLSDSGFYLCAWSGVGAGYTFGSGTRLTVV.

This chain links TRBV12-3 or TRBV12-4 with TRBJ2-5; D ambiguous. This CDR3 region has 14 residues. Deletions cut 4 bases from V and 0 bases from J, with 9 bases between. DNA for the CDR3: TGTGCCAGCAGTTCGGGCAACTACCAAGAGACCCAGTACTTC. Translating gives CASSSGNYQETQYF.

In its sample, this clonotype was seen a few times. V gene TRBV6-1 combines with J gene TRBJ2-5; 13 nucleotides align to TRBD2. Germline trimming cut 5 bases from V and 3 bases from J; bases unmatched to any gene: 3. The length of the CDR3 is 15 residues. The germline V gene has CDR1 MNHNS and CDR2 SASEGT. CDR3 DNA: TGTGCCAGCAGTCGGACTAGCGGGAGCGAAGAGACCCAGTACTTC. Translating gives CASSRTSGSEETQYF.

This clonotype has more than one count but fewer than ten. The chain carries TRBV3-1 and TRBJ1-3; no clear D gene. The V gene lost 1 base and the J gene lost 0 bases, with 10 bases spanning the gap. Looked up from germline, CDR1 is LGHDT and CDR2 is YNNKEL (reference sequence). The CDR3 spans 16 residues. The CDR3, as DNA: TGTGCCAGCAGCCAAGCGGACCTCTTCTCTGGAAACACCATATATTTT. It encodes CASSQADLFSGNTIYF.

This clonotype appeared many times. The chain joins TRBV7-7 to TRBJ2-2; TRBD1 matches at 8 bases. V shed 9 bases and J 1 base; nucleotides not matched to a gene: 1. Per germline, CDR1 SSHAT and CDR2 FNYEAQ (reference sequence). The CDR3 spans 13 residues. The DNA for the CDR3 is TGTGCCAGTGGACAGGGGAACACCGGGGAGCTGTTTTTT. The encoded protein is CASGQGNTGELFF.

The chain links TRBV5-1 to TRBJ2-3, with 7 bases fitting TRBD2. CDR3 length: 16 residues. The germline CDR1 and CDR2 sequences are SGHRS and YFSETQ. The V and J ends lost 0 bases and 4 bases, in that order; junction bases with no gene match: 8. The CDR3 here is CASSLGSGPRADTQYF. For the CDR3, the DNA is TGCGCCAGCAGCTTGGGTAGCGGGCCTAGGGCAGATACGCAGTATTTT.